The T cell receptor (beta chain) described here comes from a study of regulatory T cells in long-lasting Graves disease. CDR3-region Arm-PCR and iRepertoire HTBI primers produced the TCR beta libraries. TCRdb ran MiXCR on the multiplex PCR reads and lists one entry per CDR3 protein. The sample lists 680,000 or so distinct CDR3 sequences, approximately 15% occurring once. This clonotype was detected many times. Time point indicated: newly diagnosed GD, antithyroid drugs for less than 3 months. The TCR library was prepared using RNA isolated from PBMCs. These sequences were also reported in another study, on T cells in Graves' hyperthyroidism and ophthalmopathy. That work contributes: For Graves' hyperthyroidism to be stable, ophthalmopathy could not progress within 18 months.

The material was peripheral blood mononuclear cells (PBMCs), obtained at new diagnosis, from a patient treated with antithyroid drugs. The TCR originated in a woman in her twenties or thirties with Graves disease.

The CDR3 DNA follows: TGTGCCAGCAGACGAATTAGCCCGGGACAGGGAACTAACACAGATACGCAGTATTTT. Its translation: CASRRISPGQGTNTDTQYF. The chain carries TRBV27 and TRBJ2-3, with 9 bases lining up with TRBD1. Germline CDR1 is MNHEY and CDR2 is SMNVEV (reference sequence). V lost 6 bases to trimming and J lost 2 bases; unmatched junction nucleotides: 18. The CDR3 extends over 19 amino acids.